The 16 T cell receptor beta chains below all came from one sample that was sequenced in a study of blood T cell repertoires in COVID-19. Some clones are missing from TCRdb's copy, which holds only in-frame ones; the method was immunoSEQ multiplex PCR. The sample lists approximately 390,000 clones; roughly 88% were seen once. The specimen sequenced was PBMCs or T cells enriched from blood (not recorded which). These TCRs come from a woman in her thirties or forties with acute COVID-19.

This clone showed up just once. J is TRBJ1-2 and V is TRBV15; TRBD1 aligns across 7 bases. V gave up 4 bases and J gave up 1 base; unmatched junction bases: 12. The V gene's germline CDR1 is LNHNV and CDR2 YYDKDF (reference sequence). The CDR3 loop spans 17 amino acids. This CDR3 is CATSINNYRGINYGYTF. The CDR3 DNA reads TGTGCCACCAGCATCAATAATTACAGGGGAATTAACTATGGCTACACCTTC.

V is TRBV5-8 and J is TRBJ1-2; 11 bases align to TRBD1. CDR1 and CDR2 (germline): SGHTS, YDEGEE. V shed 4 bases and J 0 bases; nucleotides not matched to a gene: 8. This CDR3 comprises 17 residues. In DNA, the CDR3 is TGTGCCAGCAGCAGCGGGACAGGGGGTTTTGCTAACTATGGCTACACCTTC. This sequence encodes CASSSGTGGFANYGYTF.

CDR3 in DNA: TGCAGTGCTCCTCAGGGGGATGAGCAGTTCTTC. It specifies CSAPQGDEQFF. The rearrangement joins TRBV20-1 to TRBJ2-1; 7 bases are a match to TRBD1. The CDR3 consists of 11 residues. J gave up 8 bases and V 5 bases, and 3 bases lay outside the gene matches. Germline lookup yields CDR1 DFQATT and CDR2 SNEGSKA (reference sequence).

The chain couples TRBV12-5 to TRBJ1-5; unclear D gene. Trimming removed 3 bases from V and 0 bases from J, with 15 bases in between. Germline CDR1 LGHNT, CDR2 FRNRAP. CDR3 length: 17 residues. Here the CDR3 reads CASGFGREEYSNQPQHF. In nucleotides, the CDR3 is TGTGCTAGTGGTTTCGGACGGGAGGAGTATAGCAATCAGCCCCAGCATTTT.

CDR3 loop: CASSPTGAGANVLTF. DNA of the CDR3: TGTGCCAGCAGCCCCACAGGGGCCGGGGCCAACGTCCTGACTTTC. V usage is TRBV11-3 and J usage is TRBJ2-6; 7 bases agree with TRBD1. The CDR3 covers 15 residues. The germline CDR1 and CDR2 sequences are SGHNT and YENEEA. The junction had 5 bases not matched to a gene; V was cut back by 5 bases and J by 4 bases.

The chain employs TRBV7-8 and TRBJ1-3; D call uncertain. Germline lookup yields CDR1 SGHVS and CDR2 FQNEAQ. There are 13 residues in the CDR3. Between the trimmed V and J ends, which lost 0 bases and 4 bases, there was a span of 4 bases. The CDR3, as DNA: TGTGCCAGCAGCTTAGCCCTCGGAAACACCATATATTTT. Its translation is CASSLALGNTIYF.

The rearrangement joins TRBV5-1 to TRBJ1-6, with a possible D match to TRBD1 (5 bases). The length of the CDR3 is 15 residues. Trimming shortened V by 3 bases and J by 7 bases, and 14 bases separated the two germline ends. Germline values: CDR1 SGHRS, CDR2 YFSETQ. CDR3 nucleotide sequence: TGCGCCAGCAGCTACAGCCAGGGTTGGAATTCACCCCTCCACTTT. Translating gives CASSYSQGWNSPLHF.

V and J are TRBV30 and TRBJ1-1, with D hard to call. Germline assignment: CDR1 GTSNPN and CDR2 SVGIG (reference sequence). This CDR3 region has 14 residues. Deletions cut 1 base from V and 0 bases from J, with 9 bases between. The CDR3 sequence: CAWSGTVLNTEAFF. In DNA form, the CDR3 reads TGTGCCTGGAGTGGAACAGTCCTGAACACTGAAGCTTTCTTT.

A single count supports this clone. This chain uses TRBV30 with TRBJ1-2, with D unclear. V lost 0 bases, J lost 10 bases, and 12 bases lay in between. Germline V CDR1 and CDR2: GTSNPN, SVGIG (reference sequence). This CDR3 comprises 12 residues. The CDR3: CAWSVGREDYTF. In DNA form, the CDR3 reads TGTGCCTGGAGTGTGGGCAGAGAAGACTACACCTTC. Combining the CDR3 with reference TRBV30 and TRBJ1-2 gives the whole variable domain SQTIHQWPATLVQPVGSPLSLECTVEGTSNPNLYWYRQAAGRGLQLLFYSVGIGQISSEVPQNLSASRPQDRQFILSSKKLLLSDSGFYLCAWSVGREDYTFGSGTRLTVV.

This chain connects TRBV30 to TRBJ2-3, with no clear D. Germline V gene sequence: CDR1 GTSNPN, CDR2 SVGIG (reference sequence). The germline V and J ends were trimmed by 0 bases and 6 bases, with 4 bases remaining between them. The CDR3 spans 11 residues. Here the CDR3 DNA reads TGTGCCTGGAGTGTACATGATACGCAGTATTTT. The encoded protein is CAWSVHDTQYF.

This rearrangement joins TRBV5-1 to TRBJ1-2; 8 positions match TRBD1. V trimming: 1 base; J trimming: 8 bases; junction bases outside the gene matches: 7. Germline values: CDR1 SGHRS, CDR2 YFSETQ. The CDR3 is made up of 14 amino acids. The CDR3 DNA is TGCGCCAGCAGCTTGCTCGACAGGGGAGGGGGCTACACCTTC. It translates to CASSLLDRGGGYTF.

The J gene is TRBJ1-4, the V gene TRBV14, with 8 bases aligning to TRBD1. Germline CDR1 reads SGHDN; CDR2 reads FVKESK. The trim removed 1 base at V and 4 bases at J, leaving 5 bases unmatched. This CDR3 has 16 residues. The CDR3 region has the DNA TGTGCCAGCAGCCAAGCGAGGGACAGGCTTAATGAAAAACTGTTTTTT. Its translation: CASSQARDRLNEKLFF.

The chain combines TRBV6-1 with TRBJ1-5, with D uncertain. Germline CDR1 reads MNHNS; CDR2 reads SASEGT. V gave up 3 bases and J gave up 7 bases, with 10 bases separating them. This CDR3 comprises 13 residues. CDR3 region: CASSETGKQPQHF. DNA of the CDR3: TGTGCCAGCAGTGAGACGGGAAAGCAGCCCCAGCATTTT.

This rearrangement joins TRBV6-6 to TRBJ2-7; weak D call: TRBD2 (5 bases). Germline V gene data show CDR1 as MNHNY and CDR2 as SVGAGI (reference sequence). This CDR3 is built from 12 residues. Trimming shortened V by 7 bases and J by 3 bases, and 10 bases separated the two germline ends. CDR3 DNA: TGTGCCAGCAAAGGACTGAGCTACGAGCAGTACTTC. This encodes CASKGLSYEQYF.

The chain has TRBV7-9 and TRBJ1-1; no firm D call. Germline V lookup: CDR1 SEHNR, CDR2 FQNEAQ (reference sequence). V was pared by 2 bases and J by 3 bases, with 13 bases between. The CDR3 sequence is 15 residues long. In nucleotides, the CDR3 is TGTGCCAGCAGCTTAAGTGGGTCGGGATACACTGAAGCTTTCTTT. Translated, it gives CASSLSGSGYTEAFF.

This rearrangement joins TRBV7-6 to TRBJ2-7, with D maybe TRBD2 (6 bases). Germline values: CDR1 SGHVS, CDR2 FNYEAQ. The CDR3 totals 13 residues. V gave up 5 bases and J gave up 5 bases, with 13 bases separating them. The CDR3 spells CASSHVGGNEQYF. The CDR3 DNA follows: TGTGCCAGCAGCCATGTTGGAGGGAACGAGCAGTACTTC. Supplemented by reference TRBV7-6 and TRBJ2-7, the full variable domain reads GAGVSQSPRYKVTKRGQDVALRCDPISGHVSLYWYRQALGQGPEFLTYFNYEAQQDKSGLPNDRFSAERPEGSISTLTIQRTEQRDSAMYRCASSHVGGNEQYFGPGTRLTVT.